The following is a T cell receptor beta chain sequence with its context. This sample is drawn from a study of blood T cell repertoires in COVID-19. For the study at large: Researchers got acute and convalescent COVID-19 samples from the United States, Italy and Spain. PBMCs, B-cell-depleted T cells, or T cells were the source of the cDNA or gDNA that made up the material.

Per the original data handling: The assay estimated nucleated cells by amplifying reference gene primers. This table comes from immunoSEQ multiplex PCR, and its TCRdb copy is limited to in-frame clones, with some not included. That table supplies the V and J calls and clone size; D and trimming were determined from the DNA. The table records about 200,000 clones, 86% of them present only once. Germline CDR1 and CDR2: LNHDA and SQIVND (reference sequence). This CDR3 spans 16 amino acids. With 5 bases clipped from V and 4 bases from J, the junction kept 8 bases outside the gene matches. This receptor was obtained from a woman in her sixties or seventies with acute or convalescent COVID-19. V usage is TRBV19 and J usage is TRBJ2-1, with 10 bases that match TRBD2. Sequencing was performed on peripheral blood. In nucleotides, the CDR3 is TGTGCCAGTAGTGGTCCGGGGACTAGCGAGTACAATGAGCAGTTCTTC. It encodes CASSGPGTSEYNEQFF.